The next 14 T cell receptor beta chains were all read from a single sample in a study of T-cell reconstitution after alpha-beta-depleted transplantation in children. A TCRbeta library incorporating unique molecular identifiers was prepared. Via MiXCR, TCRdb re-called the PCR reads, giving one row per CDR3 protein. The table includes 500,000 or so distinct CDR3 sequences, roughly 10% detected once. Sequenced here: PBMCs, mostly from graft donor cells, sampled 180 days after TCRalphabeta/CD19-depleted stem cell transplant. These receptors were taken from a female patient aged 2-15 years who had a stem cell transplant for aplastic anemia, so the T cells may come from the graft donor.

J is TRBJ2-2 and V is TRBV12-3 or TRBV12-4; D may be TRBD1 (6 bases). This CDR3 has 15 residues. The germline V and J ends were trimmed by 6 bases and 6 bases, with 17 bases remaining between them. The CDR3 region is CASSRHHRDAGELFF. Here the CDR3 DNA reads TGTGCCAGCAGCCGCCATCACAGGGACGCCGGGGAGCTGTTTTTT.

This clonotype came up many times. The chain carries TRBV6-1 and TRBJ2-1; D unresolved. The CDR3 loop spans 16 amino acids. Trimming pared 4 bases from V and 1 base from J, leaving 14 bases between. CDR1 and CDR2 (germline): MNHNS, SASEGT. CDR3 in DNA: TGTGCCAGCAGTGTACGGCAAGGAAGATCCTACAATGAGCAGTTCTTC. It translates to CASSVRQGRSYNEQFF.

The chain recombines TRBV6-5 with TRBJ2-3; TRBD2 aligns across 8 bases. Per germline, CDR1 MNHEY and CDR2 SVGAGI. V trimming: 2 bases; J trimming: 1 base; junction bases outside the gene matches: 5. The CDR3 runs to 16 residues. The chain's CDR3 is CASSYTSGLGTDTQYF. In DNA form, the CDR3 reads TGTGCCAGCAGTTACACCTCGGGACTAGGCACAGATACGCAGTATTTT.

In this sample, this clonotype turned up a few times. This sequence joins TRBV9 and TRBJ2-2; 7 bases map to TRBD2. Germline CDR1 SGDLS, CDR2 YYNGEE. With V trimmed by 2 bases and J by 7 bases, 8 bases remained unmatched. The CDR3 is made up of 15 amino acids. The CDR3 bases are TGTGCCAGCAGCGTTGGGCGGGAGTGGGACGGGGAGCTGTTTTTT. Translated: CASSVGREWDGELFF.

The chain combines TRBV20-1 with TRBJ2-1; 8 bases are a match to TRBD2. J gave up 2 bases and V 8 bases, and 11 bases lay outside the gene matches. The length of the CDR3 is 15 residues. Germline V lookup: CDR1 DFQATT, CDR2 SNEGSKA (reference sequence). The CDR3 reads CSPKRSAGAYNEQFF. The CDR3 DNA follows: TGCAGTCCTAAAAGATCAGCGGGAGCCTACAATGAGCAGTTCTTC.

In its sample, this clonotype was seen a few times. This chain connects TRBV7-8 to TRBJ2-3; 8 bases fit TRBD2. V lost 5 bases and J lost 2; bases outside the gene matches: 9. The V gene's germline CDR1 is SGHVS and CDR2 FQNEAQ. There are 16 residues in the CDR3. CDR3 protein: CASSPLGAGDTDTQYF. CDR3 coding DNA: TGTGCCAGCAGCCCCCTTGGAGCGGGAGACACAGATACGCAGTATTTT.

In this sample, this clonotype turned up a few times. The rearrangement links TRBV25-1 to TRBJ2-5; TRBD2 agrees at 8 bases. The CDR3 covers 16 residues. The V and J ends lost 5 bases and 5 bases, in that order; junction bases with no gene match: 13. Germline CDR1 and CDR2: MGHDK and SYGVNS. The CDR3 nucleotides are TGTGCCAGCAGTTCCCTGCCGGGGGGGGCCCATGAGACCCAGTACTTC. Translation: CASSSLPGGAHETQYF.

The chain joins TRBV11-2 to TRBJ2-3, with 12 bases lining up with TRBD2. The CDR3 is 18 amino acids. From germline, CDR1 is SGHAT and CDR2 FQNNGV. V was clipped by 5 bases and J by 0 bases; unmatched bases: 9. CDR3 in amino acids: CASSPPGLAGHSTDTQYF. The DNA for the CDR3 is TGTGCCAGCAGCCCTCCGGGACTAGCGGGCCATAGCACAGATACGCAGTATTTT. The full variable domain, in which reference TRBV11-2 and TRBJ2-3 provide the parts outside the CDR3, is EAGVAQSPRYKIIEKRQSVAFWCNPISGHATLYWYQQILGQGPKLLIQFQNNGVVDDSQLPKDRFSAERLKGVDSTLKIQPAKLEDSAVYLCASSPPGLAGHSTDTQYFGPGTRLTVL.

This clonotype was recorded a few times. This rearrangement joins TRBV12-3 or TRBV12-4 to TRBJ2-7, with 8 bases identical to TRBD2. Losses at the gene ends were 9 bases for V and 3 bases for J; bases not matched to a gene: 7. The CDR3 totals 13 residues. Here the CDR3 DNA reads TGTGCCAGTAAGCGGGGGCCGAGCTACGAGCAGTACTTC. Translated, it gives CASKRGPSYEQYF.

This clonotype came up many times. The chain has TRBV5-1 and TRBJ2-2; TRBD2 aligns across 11 bases. V shed 2 bases and J 1 base; nucleotides not matched to a gene: 4. CDR1 is SGHRS and CDR2 is YFSETQ in the germline V gene. CDR3 length equals 17 residues. The CDR3 loop reads CASSFRLAGLNTGELFF. The CDR3 coding sequence is TGCGCCAGCAGCTTTCGACTAGCGGGATTGAACACCGGGGAGCTGTTTTTT.

Only a few counts were recorded for this clonotype. The genes are TRBV29-1 and TRBJ2-1, with D perhaps assigned TRBD1 or TRBD2 (5 bases each). The V end lost 3 bases, the J end lost 0 bases, and 12 bases lay between the germline ends. The CDR3 extends over 15 amino acids. CDR1 is SQVTM and CDR2 is ANQGSEA in the germline V gene. The CDR3: CSVDERDRSYNEQFF. DNA for the CDR3: TGCAGCGTTGACGAACGGGACCGCTCCTACAATGAGCAGTTCTTC.

This clonotype was seen only a few times. This chain connects TRBV7-9 to TRBJ2-5; possible D gene TRBD2, 5 bases. Trimming removed 8 bases at V and 0 bases at J, with 10 bases between. CDR1 SEHNR and CDR2 FQNEAQ come from the germline V gene (reference sequence). CDR3 length: 13 amino acids. DNA of the CDR3: TGTGCCAGCGGACTCAAACACCAAGAGACCCAGTACTTC. Protein product: CASGLKHQETQYF.

This clonotype was seen more than once but under ten times. The V and J genes are TRBV10-3 and TRBJ1-1, with D tentatively TRBD1 (5 bases). This CDR3 region has 16 residues. V lost 0 bases, J lost 3 bases, and 14 bases lay in between. Per the germline V gene, CDR1 is ENHRY and CDR2 is SYGVKD. The CDR3 sequence: CAISESTGPGDTEAFF. In DNA form, the CDR3 reads TGTGCCATCAGTGAGTCCACGGGACCGGGGGACACTGAAGCTTTCTTT.

This clonotype was seen only a few times. The chain combines TRBV5-1 with TRBJ2-6, with D perhaps TRBD1 (7 bases). The CDR3 sequence is 19 residues long. The germline V gene has CDR1 SGHRS and CDR2 YFSETQ. V gave up 3 bases and J gave up 2 bases, with 21 bases separating them. In DNA form, the CDR3 reads TGCGCCAGCAGCTGGCTCGGGGGACAGCTGGGGACTGGGGCCAACGTCCTGACTTTC. This sequence encodes CASSWLGGQLGTGANVLTF.